The 17 T cell receptor beta chains given below trace back to one sample, sequenced in a study of blood T cell repertoires in COVID-19. Only in-frame clones appear in the TCRdb table, and some are missing; sequencing was by immunoSEQ multiplex PCR. The data contain roughly 190,000 clones, about 81% of them singletons. Material: PBMCs or T cells enriched from blood (not recorded which). All receptors come from a woman aged 25 to 39 who had recovered from COVID-19.

The chain carries TRBV28 and TRBJ1-4; 9 nucleotides line up with TRBD1. CDR1 and CDR2 (germline): MDHEN, SYDVKM. With 5 bases clipped from V and 5 bases from J, the junction kept 6 bases outside the gene matches. There are 15 residues in the CDR3. CDR3 nucleotide sequence: TGTGCCAGCAGTCCGCCCGGGACAGGGAATGAAAAACTGTTTTTT. It specifies CASSPPGTGNEKLFF.

The chain recombines TRBV18 with TRBJ1-1, with D possibly matching TRBD1 (5 bases). The germline V and J ends were trimmed by 1 base and 3 bases, with 18 bases remaining between them. From germline, CDR1 is KGHSH and CDR2 LQKENI. This CDR3 has 17 amino acids. Here the CDR3 DNA reads TGTGCCAGCTCACCACTTAGGACACTACGAGAGGACACTGAAGCTTTCTTT. Its protein is CASSPLRTLREDTEAFF. The full variable domain, completed using reference TRBV18 and TRBJ1-1, is NAGVMQNPRHLVRRRGQEARLRCSPMKGHSHVYWYRQLPEEGLKFMVYLQKENIIDESGMPKERFSAEFPKEGPSILRIQQVVRGDSAAYFCASSPLRTLREDTEAFFGQGTRLTVV.

The chain combines TRBV14 with TRBJ1-3; D call uncertain. The CDR3 totals 16 residues. CDR1 SGHDN and CDR2 FVKESK come from the germline V gene. Trimming removed 2 bases at V and 0 bases at J, with 11 bases between. The CDR3 is CASSQRVADSGNTIYF. CDR3 nucleotide sequence: TGTGCCAGCAGCCAAAGGGTAGCGGACTCTGGAAACACCATATATTTT.

The chain joins TRBV28 to TRBJ1-2; 8 bases are shared with TRBD1. Per germline, CDR1 MDHEN and CDR2 SYDVKM. The CDR3 contains 14 residues. The junction had 12 bases not matched to a gene; V was cut back by 10 bases and J by 5 bases. The chain's CDR3 is CATTVLGTGYGYTF. The CDR3 nucleotides read TGTGCCACCACGGTGTTAGGGACAGGTTATGGCTACACCTTC.

This chain connects TRBV6-5 to TRBJ2-3; possibly TRBD1 for D (6 bases). Trimming took off 6 bases at V and 0 bases at J, with 10 bases between the two ends. The length of the CDR3 is 14 residues. Germline V CDR1 and CDR2: MNHEY, SVGAGI. Here the CDR3 reads CASSLGQSTDTQYF. CDR3 DNA sequence: TGTGCCAGCAGCCTAGGACAGAGCACAGATACGCAGTATTTT.

This sequence joins TRBV7-6 and TRBJ1-1, with D perhaps TRBD1 (5 bases). V lost 0 bases and J 1 base, leaving 12 bases between the germline ends. The CDR3 sequence is 16 residues long. The germline CDR1 and CDR2 sequences are SGHVS and FNYEAQ. CDR3 nucleotides: TGTGCCAGCAGCTTAGCGCCTCAGGGTTGGAACACTGAAGCTTTCTTT. Protein product: CASSLAPQGWNTEAFF. The full variable domain, in which reference TRBV7-6 and TRBJ1-1 provide the parts outside the CDR3, is GAGVSQSPRYKVTKRGQDVALRCDPISGHVSLYWYRQALGQGPEFLTYFNYEAQQDKSGLPNDRFSAERPEGSISTLTIQRTEQRDSAMYRCASSLAPQGWNTEAFFGQGTRLTVV.

This clone was recorded only once. The chain couples TRBV19 to TRBJ1-4, with a possible D match to TRBD1 (5 bases). Trimming took off 3 bases at V and 3 bases at J, with 14 bases between the two ends. Germline CDR1 LNHDA, CDR2 SQIVND (reference sequence). The CDR3 contains 16 residues. The CDR3 bases are TGTGCCAGTAGTATCCGGACACGCTCAGCTAATGAAAAACTGTTTTTT. Its protein is CASSIRTRSANEKLFF.

This rearrangement joins TRBV3-1 (or the pseudogene TRBV3-2) to TRBJ2-2, with TRBD1 matching over 12 bases. V trimming: 0 bases; J trimming: 3 bases; junction bases outside the gene matches: 14. The CDR3 runs to 21 residues. Germline loops: CDR1 LGHDT, CDR2 YNNKEL (reference sequence). The CDR3 loop reads CASSQDLAGTGGLGDTGELFF. In DNA, the CDR3 is TGTGCCAGCAGCCAAGATCTTGCCGGGACAGGGGGCTTAGGGGACACCGGGGAGCTGTTTTTT.

The V and J genes are TRBV28 and TRBJ2-5; D call uncertain. V dropped 5 bases and J dropped 7 bases, with 8 bases sitting between them. The CDR3 contains 11 residues. Germline V gives CDR1 MDHEN, CDR2 SYDVKM. The CDR3 DNA is TGTGCCAGCAGTATCTTGAGGACCCAGTACTTC. It encodes CASSILRTQYF.

The V gene is TRBV10-3, the J gene TRBJ1-1; 7 nucleotides agree with TRBD1. The junction had 6 bases not matched to a gene; V was cut back by 6 bases and J by 2 bases. CDR1 ENHRY and CDR2 SYGVKD come from the germline V gene. The CDR3 is 14 amino acids. This CDR3 reads CAIRFDRANTEAFF. The CDR3 DNA sequence: TGTGCCATCAGGTTCGACAGGGCCAACACTGAAGCTTTCTTT.

The CDR3 DNA reads TGTGCCTGGGCTACTAGCGGGAGAGGCGAGACCCAGTACTTC. It specifies CAWATSGRGETQYF. The gene calls are TRBV30 and TRBJ2-5; 11 bases are shared with TRBD2. This CDR3 comprises 14 residues. Germline V gene data show CDR1 as GTSNPN and CDR2 as SVGIG (reference sequence). After removal of 5 bases from V and 5 bases from J, the junction contained 7 bases not matched to a gene.

V gene TRBV18 combines with J gene TRBJ2-1, with D perhaps matching TRBD2 (5 bases). Trimming took off 3 bases at V and 7 bases at J, with 10 bases between the two ends. This CDR3 is 13 amino acids long. Germline V CDR1 and CDR2: KGHSH, LQKENI. CDR3 sequence: CASSPPGSNEQFF. In DNA, the CDR3 is TGTGCCAGCTCACCCCCGGGAAGTAATGAGCAGTTCTTC.

This chain joins TRBV19 and TRBJ2-7, with 11 bases lining up with TRBD1. With 5 bases clipped from V and 7 bases from J, the junction kept 4 bases outside the gene matches. Germline assignment: CDR1 LNHDA and CDR2 SQIVND (reference sequence). The length of the CDR3 is 13 residues. In DNA, the CDR3 is TGTGCCAGTAGTTGGGACAGGGGGAGTGAGCAGTACTTC. Translated, it gives CASSWDRGSEQYF. The full variable domain, in which reference TRBV19 and TRBJ2-7 provide the parts outside the CDR3, is DGGITQSPKYLFRKEGQNVTLSCEQNLNHDAMYWYRQDPGQGLRLIYYSQIVNDFQKGDIAEGYSVSREKKESFPLTVTSAQKNPTAFYLCASSWDRGSEQYFGPGTRLTVT.

This rearrangement joins TRBV6-5 to TRBJ1-3; D possibly corresponds to TRBD1 (5 bases). CDR1 and CDR2 (germline): MNHEY, SVGAGI. The CDR3 runs 15 residues. Deletions cut 9 bases from V and 0 bases from J, with 15 bases between. CDR3 DNA sequence: TGTGCCAGTGGGGACTGGTCGCGCTCTGGAAACACCATATATTTT. Protein product: CASGDWSRSGNTIYF.

CDR3: CASSMGTSGVLQETQYF. The DNA for the CDR3 is TGTGCCAGTAGTATGGGGACTAGCGGGGTTCTCCAGGAGACCCAGTACTTC. The J gene is TRBJ2-5, the V gene TRBV19; 13 bases fit TRBD2. CDR1 and CDR2 (germline): LNHDA, SQIVND (reference sequence). Unmatched junction bases numbered 9, after V lost 3 bases and J lost 5 bases. The CDR3 consists of 17 residues.

The chain has TRBV3-1 (or the pseudogene TRBV3-2) and TRBJ2-5; 12 bases are a match to TRBD2. Germline CDR1 and CDR2: LGHDT and YNNKEL (reference sequence). The CDR3 has 14 amino acids. After removal of 4 bases from V and 4 bases from J, the junction contained 1 base not matched to a gene. The CDR3 reads CASSPSGGGETQYF. CDR3 DNA sequence: TGTGCCAGCAGCCCTAGCGGGGGGGGAGAGACCCAGTACTTC.

This chain joins TRBV9 and TRBJ2-5; 14 bases line up with TRBD2. V trimming: 2 bases; J trimming: 2 bases; junction bases outside the gene matches: 2. CDR1 is SGDLS and CDR2 is YYNGEE in the germline V gene. The CDR3 covers 16 residues. The CDR3 loop is CASSVGTSGRQETQYF. The CDR3 bases are TGTGCCAGCAGCGTGGGGACTAGCGGGAGACAAGAGACCCAGTACTTC.